These T cell receptor beta chains were read from a single sample in a study of immune cell composition in non-small cell lung cancer. Only in-frame clones appear in the TCRdb table, and some are missing; sequencing was by immunoSEQ multiplex PCR. The sample lists 6,400 or so clones; 65% to 85% were seen once. Specimen: non-adjacent lung tissue. These receptors were collected from a human donor with non-small cell lung cancer. Each CDR3 is given with its conserved first and last residue.

j_call: TRBJ2-7
v_call: TRBV9
cdr3_aa: CASSVAGGSSYEQYF

j_call: TRBJ2-7
v_call: TRBV7-6
cdr3_aa: CASSLARSSYEQYF

j_call: TRBJ2-5
v_call: TRBV7-2
cdr3_aa: CASSRSGGGETQYF

j_call: TRBJ2-1
v_call: TRBV7-9
cdr3_aa: CASSLGFSSYNEQFF

j_call: TRBJ2-7
v_call: TRBV19
cdr3_aa: CASSIARRDRLSYEQYF

j_call: TRBJ1-2
v_call: TRBV28
cdr3_aa: CASRQTTVSGYTF

j_call: TRBJ2-2
v_call: TRBV6-1
cdr3_aa: CASSVLGQGAGELFF

j_call: TRBJ2-2
v_call: TRBV7-9
cdr3_aa: CASSSIPTPGQGQTGELFF

j_call: NA
v_call: TRBV15
cdr3_aa: CATSIRTGPNYEQYF

j_call: TRBJ1-1
v_call: TRBV15
cdr3_aa: CATSRDPTPGEAFF

j_call: TRBJ2-7
v_call: TRBV14
cdr3_aa: CASSPSDGWGDEQYF

j_call: TRBJ2-1
v_call: TRBV4-2
cdr3_aa: CASSQELAGRDEQFF

j_call: TRBJ2-7
v_call: TRBV7-2
cdr3_aa: CASSTRITGAREQYF

j_call: TRBJ1-2
v_call: TRBV27
cdr3_aa: CASSFWGQGGYTF

j_call: TRBJ1-2
v_call: TRBV6-6
cdr3_aa: CASRWDRGPDVLGYTF

j_call: TRBJ1-3
v_call: TRBV6-1
cdr3_aa: CASRIGQDGNTIYF

j_call: TRBJ2-2
v_call: TRBV18
cdr3_aa: CATTGTNTGELFF

j_call: TRBJ2-5
v_call: TRBV18
cdr3_aa: CASCITSGQETQYF

j_call: TRBJ1-1
v_call: TRBV4-3
cdr3_aa: CASSQEETGVEAFF

j_call: TRBJ1-2
v_call: TRBV28
cdr3_aa: CASSTDSFHGYTF

j_call: TRBJ1-1
v_call: TRBV4-2
cdr3_aa: CASSPETDRVEAFF

j_call: TRBJ1-2
v_call: TRBV6-6
cdr3_aa: CASSKGLYGYTF

j_call: TRBJ1-4
v_call: TRBV6-1
cdr3_aa: CASSEALPGQATNEKLFF

j_call: TRBJ1-6
v_call: TRBV18
cdr3_aa: CASSPRQGALNNSPLHF

j_call: TRBJ1-2
v_call: TRBV7-8
cdr3_aa: CASSLFSDYGYTF

j_call: TRBJ1-1
v_call: TRBV7-2
cdr3_aa: CASSLESGDTEAFF

j_call: TRBJ2-2
v_call: TRBV5-4
cdr3_aa: CASSSGDRGNTGELFF

j_call: TRBJ2-1
v_call: TRBV7-9
cdr3_aa: CASSLGTSGNSYNEQFF

j_call: TRBJ1-4
v_call: TRBV7-9
cdr3_aa: CASSQWTGDNEKLFF

j_call: TRBJ1-1
v_call: TRBV28
cdr3_aa: CASLMGGSDTEAFF

j_call: TRBJ2-2
v_call: TRBV15
cdr3_aa: CATSRGGEVAGELFF

j_call: TRBJ1-1
v_call: TRBV11-1
cdr3_aa: CASSPGQGMNTEAFF

j_call: TRBJ2-2
v_call: TRBV5-4
cdr3_aa: CASSLGQGNTGELFF

j_call: TRBJ2-7
v_call: TRBV5-5
cdr3_aa: CASSLGVGTPYEQYF

j_call: TRBJ2-7
v_call: TRBV5-1
cdr3_aa: CASSPKIAGGEQYF